These 5 T cell receptor beta chains were sequenced from one sample in a study of blood T cell repertoires in COVID-19. Clones were sequenced by immunoSEQ multiplex PCR, and TCRdb holds only the in-frame ones, with some missing. The table lists some 150,000 clones, 87% of them singletons. The source material was peripheral blood. The origin of the receptors is a woman between 45 and 65 years old with acute or convalescent COVID-19.

The chain employs TRBV29-1 and TRBJ1-1; D is perhaps TRBD1 (6 bases). CDR3 length: 12 residues. Germline loops: CDR1 SQVTM, CDR2 ANQGSEA. The germline V and J ends were trimmed by 7 bases and 5 bases, with 14 bases remaining between them. CDR3 sequence (DNA): TGCAGCGGCGGCACAGGGTTGACTGAAGCTTTCTTT. It is translated as CSGGTGLTEAFF.

The rearrangement uses TRBV6-5 and TRBJ1-1; D uncertain. Germline CDR1 MNHEY, CDR2 SVGAGI. The CDR3 has 15 amino acids. The V end was cut by 5 bases, the J end by 5 bases, with 18 bases between. The CDR3 is CASSPHLGDRTEAFF. The CDR3 coding sequence is TGTGCCAGCAGTCCTCATCTGGGAGATCGGACTGAAGCTTTCTTT.

This clone was detected a few times. The chain uses TRBV7-9 and TRBJ2-1; 7 positions match TRBD2. With 3 bases clipped from V and 10 bases from J, the junction kept 9 bases outside the gene matches. This CDR3 spans 14 amino acids. From germline, CDR1 is SEHNR and CDR2 FQNEAQ (reference sequence). In DNA form, the CDR3 reads TGTGCCAGCAGCTTTGGACTAGAGGTAGAAGAGCAGTTCTTC. Residues: CASSFGLEVEEQFF.

V and J are TRBV7-9 and TRBJ1-2; 7 bases match TRBD1. The germline V gene encodes CDR1 SEHNR and CDR2 FQNEAQ (reference sequence). This CDR3 region has 14 residues. V shed 5 bases and J 7 bases; nucleotides not matched to a gene: 10. Here the CDR3 reads CASSLPGQVRGYTF. In nucleotides, the CDR3 is TGTGCCAGCAGCCTACCCGGACAGGTCCGTGGCTACACCTTC. Combining the CDR3 with reference TRBV7-9 and TRBJ1-2 gives the whole variable domain DTGVSQNPRHKITKRGQNVTFRCDPISEHNRLYWYRQTLGQGPEFLTYFQNEAQLEKSRLLSDRFSAERPKGSFSTLEIQRTEQGDSAMYLCASSLPGQVRGYTFGSGTRLTVV.

The chain is built from TRBV10-3 and TRBJ2-7, with D possibly being TRBD1 (5 bases). Germline CDR1 reads ENHRY; CDR2 reads SYGVKD. The V end lost 10 bases, the J end lost 0 bases, and 16 bases lay between the germline ends. This CDR3 contains 14 residues. CDR3 DNA sequence: TGTGCCACGTTGGACCAGGACAACTCCTACGAGCAGTACTTC. Translated: CATLDQDNSYEQYF.